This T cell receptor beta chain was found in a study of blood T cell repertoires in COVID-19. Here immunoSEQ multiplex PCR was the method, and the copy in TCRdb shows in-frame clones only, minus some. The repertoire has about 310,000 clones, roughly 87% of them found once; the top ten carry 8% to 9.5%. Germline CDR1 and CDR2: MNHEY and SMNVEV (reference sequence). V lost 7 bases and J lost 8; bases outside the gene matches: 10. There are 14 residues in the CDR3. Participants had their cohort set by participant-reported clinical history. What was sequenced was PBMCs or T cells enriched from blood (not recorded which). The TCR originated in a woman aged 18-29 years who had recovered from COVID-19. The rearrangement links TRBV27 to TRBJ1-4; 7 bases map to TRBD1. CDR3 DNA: TGTGCCAGCACCGGGAGGGGGCGAGAAGAAAAACTGTTTTTT. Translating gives CASTGRGREEKLFF. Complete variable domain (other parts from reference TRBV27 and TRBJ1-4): EAQVTQNPRYLITVTGKKLTVTCSQNMNHEYMSWYRQDPGLGLRQIYYSMNVEVTDKGDVPEGYKVSRKEKRNFPLILESPSPNQTSLYFCASTGRGREEKLFFGSGTQLSVL.